A single sample is the source of the 29 T cell receptor beta chains below, sequenced in a study of T cell repertoires in cytomegalovirus infection. TCRdb used MiXCR to reprocess the reads, holding one entry per CDR3 protein. Of fewer than 400,000 distinct CDR3 sequences in the sample, 15% to 20% were seen once. Material: PBMCs. The receptors stem from a human donor in good health (CMV status not recorded). Some clones in this sample may be carry-over from other donors' samples.

This clonotype was observed many times. The CDR3 DNA is TGTGCCAGCGCCCTTGGGGACAGGGCTGACTATGGCTACACCTTC. Its translation: CASALGDRADYGYTF. The V call is TRBV27, the J call TRBJ1-2; TRBD1 aligns across 9 bases. CDR1 and CDR2 (germline): MNHEY, SMNVEV (reference sequence). Trimming removed 8 bases from V and 3 bases from J; junction bases left unmatched: 10. The CDR3 is 15 residues long.

This clonotype was detected a few times. The chain carries TRBV5-1 and TRBJ1-1; the D gene is possibly TRBD1 (5 bases). The CDR3 is 14 residues long. The ends were cut back, 3 bases at V and 6 bases at J, with 15 bases in the middle. Germline V gene data show CDR1 as SGHRS and CDR2 as YFSETQ. DNA of the CDR3: TGCGCCAGCAGCTGGGGGGGAATAAGGGCTGAAGCTTTCTTT. Translation: CASSWGGIRAEAFF. Full variable domain (outside the CDR3, taken from reference TRBV5-1 and TRBJ1-1): KAGVTQTPRYLIKTRGQQVTLSCSPISGHRSVSWYQQTPGQGLQFLFEYFSETQRNKGNFPGRFSGRQFSNSRSEMNVSTLELGDSALYLCASSWGGIRAEAFFGQGTRLTVV.

In this sample, this clonotype turned up many times. The chain employs TRBV10-3 and TRBJ1-4; D remains unclear. In germline, CDR1 is ENHRY, CDR2 SYGVKD. Trimming took off 3 bases at V and 4 bases at J, with 6 bases between the two ends. The CDR3 sequence is 13 residues long. DNA for the CDR3: TGTGCCATCAGTGACAGACTTAATGAAAAACTGTTTTTT. This codes for CAISDRLNEKLFF.

Ten or more counts support this clonotype. The chain has TRBV7-8 and TRBJ1-1, with a weak D call TRBD1 (6 bases). Germline assignment: CDR1 SGHVS and CDR2 FQNEAQ. The CDR3 covers 13 residues. V lost 5 bases and J lost 3, with 10 bases in between. In DNA, the CDR3 is TGTGCCAGCAGCGCTCCAGGGGACACTGAAGCTTTCTTT. As protein: CASSAPGDTEAFF.

The chain combines TRBV2 with TRBJ1-1; D might be TRBD1 (6 bases). This CDR3 is built from 13 residues. Trimming took off 7 bases at V and 0 bases at J, with 9 bases between the two ends. Per the germline V gene, CDR1 is SNHLY and CDR2 is FYNNEI. CDR3 residues: CASMRDMNTEAFF. For the CDR3, the DNA is TGTGCCAGCATGAGGGACATGAACACTGAAGCTTTCTTT.

This clonotype has just a few counts. The chain links TRBV7-9 to TRBJ2-7; D is perhaps TRBD1 or TRBD2 (5 bases each). Germline V gives CDR1 SEHNR, CDR2 FQNEAQ (reference sequence). The CDR3 totals 13 residues. The ends were cut back, 5 bases at V and 2 bases at J, with 10 bases in the middle. The CDR3 reads CASSNGAAYEQYF. CDR3 bases: TGTGCCAGCAGCAACGGGGCGGCCTACGAGCAGTACTTC.

The CDR3 here is CAIRGRTPYNEQFF. The CDR3, as DNA: TGTGCCATCAGGGGCAGGACCCCCTACAATGAGCAGTTCTTC. The V call is TRBV10-3, the J call TRBJ2-1, with no clear D. The CDR3 contains 14 residues. V gave up 6 bases and J gave up 2 bases, with 11 bases separating them. CDR1 is ENHRY and CDR2 is SYGVKD in the germline V gene.

The sample holds many counts of this clonotype. The chain carries TRBV7-2 and TRBJ2-1; 12 bases line up with TRBD2. Trimming took 3 bases from V and 4 from J; bases not matched to a gene: 1. This CDR3 has 15 amino acids. CDR1 is SGHTA, CDR2 FQGNSA, per germline. The CDR3 spells CASSFGLAGYNEQFF. The CDR3 DNA reads TGTGCCAGCAGCTTCGGACTAGCGGGGTACAATGAGCAGTTCTTC.

The V and J genes are TRBV7-8 and TRBJ1-2; D is ambiguous. From germline, CDR1 is SGHVS and CDR2 FQNEAQ. This CDR3 has 11 residues. Trimming left V 3 bases short and J 11 bases short, with 10 bases between. CDR3 coding DNA: TGTGCCAGCAGCTTTGAAAGGGATTACACCTTC. This translates into CASSFERDYTF.

This clonotype was detected a few times. The genes are TRBV7-9 and TRBJ2-5; no definite D call. In germline, CDR1 is SEHNR, CDR2 FQNEAQ (reference sequence). The CDR3 extends over 14 amino acids. V gave up 6 bases and J gave up 5 bases, with 16 bases separating them. CDR3 residues: CASSTKEVRETQYF. The CDR3 bases are TGTGCCAGCAGTACTAAAGAGGTTAGGGAGACCCAGTACTTC.

The chain recombines TRBV12-3 or TRBV12-4 with TRBJ1-1; D is unresolved. V lost 6 bases and J lost 2, with 10 bases in between. CDR3 length: 13 amino acids. For the CDR3, the DNA is TGTGCCAGCAGACCCTGGGGAAACACTGAAGCTTTCTTT. Amino acids: CASRPWGNTEAFF.

The V call is TRBV3-1, the J call TRBJ2-3; 11 bases match TRBD2. V shed 3 bases, J shed 4 bases, and the junction held 6 bases outside the gene matches. The CDR3 totals 16 residues. In germline, CDR1 is LGHDT, CDR2 YNNKEL (reference sequence). The CDR3 sequence is CASSQVAGGHADTQYF. The CDR3 region has the DNA TGTGCCAGCAGCCAGGTAGCGGGGGGGCACGCAGATACGCAGTATTTT.

This clonotype was counted many times. The V call is TRBV7-2, the J call TRBJ2-5, with 7 bases lining up with TRBD2. Germline V gene lookup returns CDR1 SGHTA and CDR2 FQGNSA. Trimming removed 1 base from V and 4 bases from J; junction bases left unmatched: 3. CDR3 length equals 14 residues. The CDR3 region has the DNA TGTGCCAGCAGCTTAGGAGGCGGGGGAGAGACCCAGTACTTC. Its translation is CASSLGGGGETQYF.

This clonotype was observed many times. The genes are TRBV12-3 or TRBV12-4 and TRBJ1-5; perhaps TRBD1 as D (6 bases). V shed 8 bases and J shed 7 bases, with 15 bases lying between them. The length of the CDR3 is 13 residues. The chain's CDR3 is CASRLGGRQPQHF. The CDR3 bases are TGTGCCAGCCGCCTGGGGGGGCGACAGCCCCAGCATTTT.

The gene calls are TRBV10-3 and TRBJ2-5, with D maybe TRBD1 (5 bases). Germline V lookup: CDR1 ENHRY, CDR2 SYGVKD. The CDR3 totals 13 residues. The V end lost 6 bases, the J end lost 2 bases, and 10 bases lay between the germline ends. CDR3 loop: CAIRDTRQETQYF. CDR3 nucleotide sequence: TGTGCCATCAGGGACACCAGACAAGAGACCCAGTACTTC.

The sample holds a few counts of this clonotype. The rearrangement joins TRBV12-3 or TRBV12-4 to TRBJ2-1; D is unclear. This CDR3 contains 16 residues. V shed 6 bases and J shed 7 bases, with 22 bases lying between them. The CDR3 DNA reads TGTGCCAGCAGGACCCCTGTTGGTTTAGTTTCGAATGAGCAGTTCTTC. This sequence encodes CASRTPVGLVSNEQFF.

The V and J genes are TRBV12-3 or TRBV12-4 and TRBJ1-3; D ambiguous. This CDR3 is built from 15 residues. V gave up 4 bases and J gave up 4 bases, with 14 bases separating them. CDR3 in amino acids: CASSSSPRPGNTIYF. CDR3 DNA sequence: TGTGCCAGCAGTTCCTCTCCCAGGCCCGGAAACACCATATATTTT.

This clonotype was seen repeatedly, ten times or more. V and J are TRBV7-2 and TRBJ1-2; 10 positions match TRBD1. This CDR3 is 16 amino acids long. CDR1 SGHTA and CDR2 FQGNSA come from the germline V gene. The junction had 14 bases not matched to a gene; V was cut back by 5 bases and J by 8 bases. Here the CDR3 reads CASSPVFGQGVSGYTF. The CDR3 coding sequence is TGTGCCAGCAGCCCAGTTTTCGGACAGGGGGTTTCGGGCTACACCTTC.

With regard to this clonotype: The conserved final phenylalanine or tryptophan is absent from the CDR3, which likely points to a read error. V gene TRBV12-3 or TRBV12-4 combines with J gene TRBJ2-1; no clear D. The germline V and J ends were trimmed by 5 bases and 2 bases, with 10 bases remaining between them. The CDR3 runs to 14 residues. CDR3 protein: CASSHGPPYNEQFL. CDR3 bases: TGTGCCAGCAGTCACGGCCCCCCCTACAATGAGCAGTTCCTC.

This clonotype was counted ten times or more. The gene calls are TRBV7-8 and TRBJ2-3, with D maybe TRBD1 (6 bases). Germline CDR1 SGHVS, CDR2 FQNEAQ. The CDR3 extends over 12 amino acids. The V end lost 5 bases, the J end lost 10 bases, and 13 bases lay between the germline ends. CDR3 sequence reads: CASSQGHPPQYF. CDR3 DNA sequence: TGTGCCAGCAGCCAGGGGCACCCGCCGCAGTATTTT.

This clonotype was seen ten or more times. The V and J genes are TRBV7-2 and TRBJ2-3; weak D call: TRBD2 (7 bases). Germline loops: CDR1 SGHTA, CDR2 FQGNSA. Deletions cut 5 bases from V and 2 bases from J, with 14 bases between. The CDR3 sequence is 15 residues long. The CDR3 loop reads CASSQGGALTDTQYF. CDR3 sequence (DNA): TGTGCCAGCAGCCAAGGGGGGGCCCTCACAGATACGCAGTATTTT.

This clonotype was counted at least ten times. This rearrangement joins TRBV2 to TRBJ2-1; 9 bases line up with TRBD1. The junction had 23 bases not matched to a gene; V was cut back by 6 bases and J by 8 bases. The CDR3 is made up of 19 amino acids. Germline V gives CDR1 SNHLY, CDR2 FYNNEI. CDR3 sequence reads: CASRNLGIFGQGFADEQFF. In nucleotides, the CDR3 is TGTGCCAGCAGGAACCTAGGGATTTTCGGACAGGGGTTTGCGGATGAGCAGTTCTTC.

The chain has TRBV20-1 and TRBJ1-5; possibly TRBD1 for D (6 bases). Trimming removed 1 base from V and 3 bases from J, with 13 bases in between. The CDR3 is made up of 15 amino acids. Germline V gives CDR1 DFQATT, CDR2 SNEGSKA (reference sequence). The DNA for the CDR3 is TGCAGTGCTAGAGCAGGGGCAGTGGTCAATCAGCCCCAGCATTTT. Translating it yields CSARAGAVVNQPQHF.

This sequence joins TRBV15 and TRBJ2-3; 9 positions agree with TRBD2. V shed 1 base and J 0 bases; nucleotides not matched to a gene: 5. This CDR3 spans 17 amino acids. Germline CDR1 LNHNV, CDR2 YYDKDF (reference sequence). CDR3 residues: CATSRVGLAGSTDTQYF. CDR3 in DNA: TGTGCCACCAGCAGAGTAGGGCTAGCGGGAAGCACAGATACGCAGTATTTT.

This clonotype was seen only a few times. V gene TRBV2 combines with J gene TRBJ1-2; D remains unclear. This CDR3 comprises 14 residues. CDR1 SNHLY and CDR2 FYNNEI come from the germline V gene. Trimming stripped 8 bases from V and 2 bases from J, with 15 bases between. The CDR3 nucleotides read TGTGCCAGCTTAGCCGGCTCGGGGAACTATGGCTACACCTTC. This encodes CASLAGSGNYGYTF.

A few counts support this clonotype. This sequence joins TRBV25-1 and TRBJ1-2; D remains ambiguous. Trimming left V 1 base short and J 7 bases short, with 13 bases between. CDR3 length: 14 amino acids. Germline-derived CDR1 and CDR2 are MGHDK and SYGVNS. The CDR3 DNA follows: TGTGCCAGCAGTGAATCCGGTGGGATAGGTGGCTACACCTTC. Its protein product is CASSESGGIGGYTF.

This clonotype has ten or more counts. This chain uses TRBV19 with TRBJ2-3; D is ambiguous. V shed 10 bases and J shed 2 bases, with 19 bases lying between them. From germline, CDR1 is LNHDA and CDR2 SQIVND (reference sequence). The CDR3 loop spans 15 amino acids. Here the CDR3 DNA reads TGTGCCACCCGAGCAATGGCGCACGTCACAGATACGCAGTATTTT. Its translation: CATRAMAHVTDTQYF.

The V call is TRBV12-3 or TRBV12-4, the J call TRBJ2-5; 8 nucleotides match TRBD2. The length of the CDR3 is 16 residues. Unmatched junction bases numbered 16, after V lost 8 bases and J lost 5 bases. In DNA, the CDR3 is TGTGCCAGCGGAGGGGGGGGACTAGTCCCCAGGGAGACCCAGTACTTC. This sequence encodes CASGGGGLVPRETQYF.

V is TRBV6-8 and J is TRBJ1-1; D uncertain. The V end lost 7 bases, the J end lost 4 bases, and 10 bases lay between the germline ends. The V gene's germline CDR1 is MNHGY and CDR2 SAAAGT. The length of the CDR3 is 12 residues. CDR3 protein: CASKSEFTEAFF. CDR3 nucleotides: TGTGCCAGCAAGAGTGAATTCACTGAAGCTTTCTTT.